The source of this TCR beta chain is a study of early T cells in non-severe SARS-CoV-2 infection. CDR1 LGHDT and CDR2 YNNKEL come from the germline V gene (reference sequence). The CDR3 length is 11 residues. The V and J ends lost 5 bases and 8 bases respectively, with 7 bases between them. MiXCR, applied by TCRdb to the 5' RACE reads, yields one record per CDR3 protein. Of about 110,000 distinct CDR3 sequences detected, around 10% appear once; the ten largest clones hold about 8%. The chain links TRBV3-1 to TRBJ2-4, with a weak D call TRBD1 (5 bases). The sample taken for sequencing was whole blood. This clonotype originated in an adult who was a healthcare worker with PCR-confirmed SARS-CoV-2 infection or an uninfected control (not recorded which). The CDR3 nucleotides are TGTGCCAGCAGCGAAGGGGACATTCAGTACTTC. Translating it yields CASSEGDIQYF.